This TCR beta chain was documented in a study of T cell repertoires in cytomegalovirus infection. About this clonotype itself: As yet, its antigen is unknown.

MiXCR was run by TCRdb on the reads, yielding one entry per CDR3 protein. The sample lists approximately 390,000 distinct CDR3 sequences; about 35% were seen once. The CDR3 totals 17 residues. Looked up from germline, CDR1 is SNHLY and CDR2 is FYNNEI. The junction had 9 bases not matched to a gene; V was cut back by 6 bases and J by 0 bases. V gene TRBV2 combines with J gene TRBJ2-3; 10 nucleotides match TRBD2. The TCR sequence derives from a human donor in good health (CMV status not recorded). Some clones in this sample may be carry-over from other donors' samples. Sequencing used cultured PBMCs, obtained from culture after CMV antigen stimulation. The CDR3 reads CASSPLGLATSTDTQYF. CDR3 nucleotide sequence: TGTGCCAGCAGCCCCTTGGGACTAGCGACTAGCACAGATACGCAGTATTTT.